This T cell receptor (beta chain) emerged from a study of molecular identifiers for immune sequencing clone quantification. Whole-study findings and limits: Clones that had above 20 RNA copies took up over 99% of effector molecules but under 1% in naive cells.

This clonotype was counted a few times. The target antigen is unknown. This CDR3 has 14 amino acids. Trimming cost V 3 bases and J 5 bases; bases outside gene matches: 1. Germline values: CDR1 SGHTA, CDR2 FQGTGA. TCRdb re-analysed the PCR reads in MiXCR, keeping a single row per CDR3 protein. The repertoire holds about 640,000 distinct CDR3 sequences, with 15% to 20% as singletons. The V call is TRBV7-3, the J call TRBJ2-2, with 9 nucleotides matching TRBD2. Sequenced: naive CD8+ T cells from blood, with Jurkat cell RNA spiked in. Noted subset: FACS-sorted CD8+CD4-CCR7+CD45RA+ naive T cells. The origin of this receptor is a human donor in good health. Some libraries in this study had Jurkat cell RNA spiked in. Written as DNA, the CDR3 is TGTGCCAGCAGCTTTAGCGGGAGTACCGGGGAGCTGTTTTTT. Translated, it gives CASSFSGSTGELFF.